This T cell receptor (beta chain) was observed in a study of T cells in Graves' hyperthyroidism and ophthalmopathy. Findings and limits, study-wide: Most thyroid-expanded clonotypes above 0.001 were also found in blood. Classification by a 13 V-J model distinguished ophthalmopathy from stable hyperthyroidism.

A patient was excluded if there was uncontrolled infection, other autoimmune disease, pregnancy or lactation. Clinical symptoms, serum thyroxine and TRAb, thyroid ultrasound and orbital computed tomography together formed the diagnostic basis. TCR beta CDR3 regions were amplified from RNA transcripts. An initial round of RT-PCR targeting the TCR CDR3 relied on the HTBI primer set. Using its own MiXCR run on the multiplex PCR reads, TCRdb lists one record per CDR3 protein. The sample has hundreds of thousands of distinct CDR3 sequences; 14% to 15% are singletons. This clonotype was seen repeatedly, ten times or more. The antigen remains undetermined. Sample: blood. The receptor comes from a man younger than 35 with Graves' ophthalmopathy.

CDR3 DNA sequence: TGCGCCAGCAGCTTGGCGGCGGGGCCAGTAGGCACCGGGGAGCTGTTTTTT. Translating it yields CASSLAAGPVGTGELFF. The chain links TRBV5-1 to TRBJ2-2; the D gene is possibly TRBD2 (6 bases). Germline CDR1 reads SGHRS; CDR2 reads YFSETQ. The CDR3 is 17 amino acids. The ends were cut back, 0 bases at V and 4 bases at J, with 16 bases in the middle.